This T cell receptor beta chain was found in a study of response to subunit inactivated influenza vaccine. TCRdb used MiXCR to reprocess the RT-PCR reads, holding one entry per CDR3 protein. The data contain about 650,000 distinct CDR3 sequences, less than 15% of them singletons. The CDR3 spans 11 residues. Germline values: CDR1 SQVTM, CDR2 ANQGSEA. V was shortened by 4 bases and J by 3 bases, with 4 bases between the two germline ends. This clonotype was observed a handful of times. Material: PBMCs from blood, obtained 14 to 15 days before vaccination. The clonotype was recovered from a man in his fifties or sixties who received an inactivated influenza vaccine. The chain carries TRBV29-1 and TRBJ2-1, with D hard to call. The chain's CDR3 is CSVVNYNEQFF. The CDR3 region has the DNA TGCAGCGTTGTGAACTACAATGAGCAGTTCTTC.